This TCR beta chain was recovered during a study of cytomegalovirus exposure and HLA in healthy donors. Study findings and constraints: Several of the most significant clusters appeared, in a later analysis, to be linked to common viral pathogens. Highly shared variants forming one cluster were likely a sequencing artifact. Later analysis suggested most CMV-associated TCR beta chains were HLA-restricted.

On this clone: The antigen is unknown.

This PCR relied on a set of 60 Vbeta primers and 13 Jbeta primers. Clones were sequenced by immunoSEQ multiplex PCR, and TCRdb holds only the in-frame ones, with some missing. The sample is made up of 140,000 to 150,000 clones, and the top ten hold approximately 1% of it. The CDR3 consists of 12 residues. Germline-derived CDR1 and CDR2 are SQVTM and ANQGSEA. J gave up 5 bases and V 8 bases, and 8 bases lay outside the gene matches. The TCR comes from a male donor in good health and CMV-seronegative. Specimen: PBMCs. V and J are TRBV29-1 and TRBJ2-5; 7 bases map to TRBD2. The CDR3 DNA reads as TGCAGCCTATGGGAGGGCGGGGAGACCCAGTACTTC. Its translation is CSLWEGGETQYF.